This T cell receptor (beta chain) was identified during a study of shared clonotypes between healthy human individuals. Study information: Three plates were used per donor for CD4 naive, three for CD4 memory, two for CD8 naive and one for CD8 memory. General study points: Sampling used blood alone; tissue repertoires probably differ. Owing to a small donor count, the genetic and exposure-history diversity represented was limited.

Germline lookup yields CDR1 MNHEY and CDR2 SMNVEV (reference sequence). The CDR3 has 15 amino acids. Trimming removed 4 bases from V and 1 base from J; junction bases left unmatched: 1. Genomic DNA of each subset was evenly split across several immunoSEQ plates. Repertoires were generated with immunoSEQ multiplex PCR, while TCRdb's copy carries only in-frame clones and drops some. The table records over a million clones, roughly 96% of them present only once. Details on this clone: Its specificity is not known.

The sample comprised naive CD4+ T cells sorted from blood. Subset noted: CD45RA+ positively selected. The sequence came from a man aged 25-45 years in good health. The chain couples TRBV27 to TRBJ2-1; 10 nucleotides agree with TRBD2. CDR3 coding DNA: TGTGCCAGCAGTTCTAGCGGGAGATCCTACAATGAGCAGTTCTTC. Its translation is CASSSSGRSYNEQFF.